The 3 T cell receptor beta chains given below trace back to one sample, sequenced in a study of blood T cell repertoires in COVID-19. TCRdb's table, derived via immunoSEQ multiplex PCR, lists solely in-frame clones and lacks some. In the table there are over 10,000 clones, 60% to 85% of which are singletons. Sample: peripheral blood. The receptors come from a man aged 55-75 years with COVID-19, enrolled during active disease.

This clone was seen more than once but under ten times. The gene calls are TRBV5-1 and TRBJ2-5; D may be TRBD1 (5 bases). The CDR3 covers 16 residues. Per germline, CDR1 SGHRS and CDR2 YFSETQ. The V end was cut by 6 bases, the J end by 5 bases, with 23 bases between. This CDR3 reads CASTVVGPGSHETQYF. The CDR3 bases are TGCGCCAGCACCGTGGTGGGGCCAGGGTCGCATGAGACCCAGTACTTC.

The chain links TRBV9 to TRBJ2-1, with 7 bases aligning to TRBD2. The CDR3 is made up of 15 amino acids. J lost 6 bases, V lost 0 bases, and 6 bases had no gene match. From germline, CDR1 is SGDLS and CDR2 YYNGEE. The CDR3 DNA is TGTGCCAGCAGCGTAGGCCTAGCGGAGGTCAATGAGCAGTTCTTC. Translated, it gives CASSVGLAEVNEQFF.

The chain combines TRBV24-1 with TRBJ2-5, with 8 bases lining up with TRBD2. The CDR3 spans 15 residues. The J segment lost 2 bases and the V segment lost 5 bases, leaving 6 bases of the junction unmatched. Germline CDR1 KGHDR, CDR2 SFDVKD. Here the CDR3 DNA reads TGTGCCACCAGTGGGGCAAGCGGGAGACAAGAGACCCAGTACTTC. The encoded protein is CATSGASGRQETQYF.